Listed below are T cell receptor beta chains from one sample, sequenced in a study of vaccination effects on CD4 cells after COVID-19. No antigen has been assigned to these receptors. Data came from immunoSEQ multiplex PCR; TCRdb stores just in-frame clones and leaves some out. The profile shows tens of thousands of clones, 74% of them singletons. Sequenced here: CD4+ T cells from PBMCs cultured with HCoV-229E spike peptides, sampled before COVID-19 vaccination. These receptors were collected from a human donor who received a COVID-19 vaccine. The CDR3 runs from the conserved cysteine through the conserved F or W. A D gene is named only where the DNA matches it firmly. Clone size is shown for a subset of rows, as once, few, many or a class of expanded clone.

j_call: TRBJ1-4; clone_size: NA; v_call: TRBV27; d_call: TRBD1; cdr3_aa: CASSRDRERELFF; cdr3_nt: TGTGCCAGCAGTAGGGACAGGGAGAGAGAACTGTTTTTT
j_call: TRBJ2-5; clone_size: NA; v_call: TRBV19; d_call: TRBD1; cdr3_aa: CASRGTGGLETQYF; cdr3_nt: TGTGCCAGTAGGGGGACAGGGGGCTTGGAGACCCAGTACTTC
j_call: TRBJ2-5; clone_size: NA; v_call: TRBV7-2; d_call: NA; cdr3_aa: CASSFKQETQYF; cdr3_nt: TGTGCCAGCAGCTTTAAGCAAGAGACCCAGTACTTC
j_call: TRBJ2-2; clone_size: NA; v_call: TRBV5-1; d_call: NA; cdr3_aa: CASCYRDPTGELFF; cdr3_nt: TGCGCCAGCTGCTACAGGGATCCCACCGGGGAGCTGTTTTTT
j_call: TRBJ2-3; clone_size: NA; v_call: TRBV2; d_call: NA; cdr3_aa: CASSVSGRTDTQYF; cdr3_nt: TGTGCCAGCAGTGTTTCGGGCCGCACAGATACGCAGTATTTT
j_call: TRBJ2-1; clone_size: NA; v_call: TRBV7-2; d_call: NA; cdr3_aa: CASSYRAASDREQFF; cdr3_nt: TGTGCCAGCAGCTACCGAGCGGCTAGCGATCGTGAGCAGTTCTTC
j_call: TRBJ1-6; clone_size: few; v_call: TRBV6-1; d_call: NA; cdr3_aa: CASSERAAYNSPLHF; cdr3_nt: TGTGCCAGCAGTGAAAGGGCAGCCTATAATTCACCCCTCCACTTT
j_call: TRBJ1-2; clone_size: NA; v_call: TRBV5-8; d_call: TRBD1; cdr3_aa: CASSLTGTGGLRYTF; cdr3_nt: TGTGCCAGCAGCTTAACCGGGACAGGGGGCTTGCGCTACACCTTC
j_call: TRBJ1-2; clone_size: NA; v_call: TRBV5-1; d_call: TRBD1; cdr3_aa: CASSSRPGQQAANYGYTF; cdr3_nt: TGCGCCAGCAGCTCCCGACCGGGACAGCAAGCCGCTAACTATGGCTACACCTTC
j_call: TRBJ1-2; clone_size: few; v_call: TRBV7-2; d_call: TRBD1; cdr3_aa: CASSSVPGGPGYTF; cdr3_nt: TGTGCCAGCAGTTCCGTCCCAGGGGGGCCTGGCTACACCTTC
j_call: TRBJ1-3; clone_size: NA; v_call: TRBV4-2; d_call: NA; cdr3_aa: CASSQDPGQGPNTIYF; cdr3_nt: TGTGCCAGCAGCCAAGATCCGGGACAAGGGCCAAACACCATATATTTT
j_call: TRBJ1-6; clone_size: NA; v_call: TRBV19; d_call: NA; cdr3_aa: CASSDSGGFGVSFSPLHF; cdr3_nt: TGTGCCAGTAGTGACTCGGGGGGCTTCGGTGTTTCGTTCTCTCCCCTCCACTTT
j_call: TRBJ2-5; clone_size: NA; v_call: TRBV28; d_call: NA; cdr3_aa: CASRPSRGGGQETQYF; cdr3_nt: TGTGCCAGCAGACCGAGTAGGGGGGGTGGGCAAGAGACCCAGTACTTC
j_call: TRBJ2-3; clone_size: NA; v_call: TRBV28; d_call: NA; cdr3_aa: CASSSPTTDTQYF; cdr3_nt: TGTGCCAGCAGTTCTCCCACCACAGATACGCAGTATTTT
j_call: TRBJ2-3; clone_size: NA; v_call: TRBV5-1; d_call: TRBD2; cdr3_aa: CASSKTSGVTDTQYF; cdr3_nt: TGCGCCAGCAGCAAAACTAGCGGGGTGACAGATACGCAGTATTTT
j_call: TRBJ1-1; clone_size: NA; v_call: TRBV7-8; d_call: TRBD1; cdr3_aa: CASSQRDRATEAFF; cdr3_nt: TGTGCCAGCAGCCAGCGGGACAGGGCCACTGAAGCTTTCTTT
j_call: TRBJ2-5; clone_size: NA; v_call: TRBV15; d_call: TRBD2; cdr3_aa: CATSRGGGTLGETQYF; cdr3_nt: TGTGCCACCAGCAGAGGGGGAGGGACGTTGGGGGAGACCCAGTACTTC
j_call: TRBJ1-5; clone_size: NA; v_call: TRBV25-1; d_call: NA; cdr3_aa: CASSYRDVDSNQPQHF; cdr3_nt: TGTGCCAGCAGTTACCGGGACGTTGATAGCAATCAGCCCCAGCATTTT
j_call: TRBJ2-2; clone_size: NA; v_call: TRBV3-1/TRBV3-2; d_call: NA; cdr3_aa: CASRDYRTSGELFF; cdr3_nt: TGTGCCAGCAGGGACTATCGCACATCCGGGGAGCTGTTTTTT
j_call: TRBJ1-2; clone_size: few; v_call: TRBV7-7; d_call: TRBD1; cdr3_aa: CASSSRDRGQVYYGYTF; cdr3_nt: TGTGCCAGCAGCTCCCGGGACAGGGGTCAGGTTTACTATGGCTACACCTTC
j_call: TRBJ2-2; clone_size: few; v_call: TRBV28; d_call: TRBD2; cdr3_aa: CASGKAGRLFF; cdr3_nt: TGTGCCAGCGGAAAAGCGGGGAGGCTGTTTTTT
j_call: TRBJ2-2; clone_size: NA; v_call: TRBV5-1; d_call: NA; cdr3_aa: CASSLGDTGELFF; cdr3_nt: TGCGCCAGCAGCTTAGGAGACACCGGGGAGCTGTTTTTT
j_call: TRBJ1-5; clone_size: NA; v_call: TRBV6-1; d_call: TRBD1; cdr3_aa: CASSEGQGRGQPQHF; cdr3_nt: TGTGCCAGCAGTGAGGGACAGGGACGGGGTCAGCCCCAGCATTTT
j_call: TRBJ1-1; clone_size: NA; v_call: TRBV6-1; d_call: NA; cdr3_aa: CASSEPLTRSEAFF; cdr3_nt: TGTGCCAGCAGTGAACCTCTAACCCGGAGTGAAGCTTTCTTT
j_call: TRBJ1-3; clone_size: NA; v_call: TRBV5-5; d_call: NA; cdr3_aa: CASSLQGPHSGNTIYF; cdr3_nt: TGTGCCAGCAGCCTACAGGGCCCTCACTCTGGAAACACCATATATTTT
j_call: TRBJ1-3; clone_size: NA; v_call: TRBV20-1; d_call: NA; cdr3_aa: CSASAGVRSSGNTIYF; cdr3_nt: TGCAGTGCTAGTGCTGGCGTCAGGAGTTCTGGAAACACCATATATTTT
j_call: TRBJ2-5; clone_size: few; v_call: TRBV6-2/TRBV6-3; d_call: NA; cdr3_aa: CASSYSETQYF; cdr3_nt: TGTGCCAGCAGTTATTCGGAGACCCAGTACTTC
j_call: TRBJ1-2; clone_size: NA; v_call: TRBV7-2; d_call: TRBD1; cdr3_aa: CASSLQGALGYTF; cdr3_nt: TGTGCCAGCAGCCTACAGGGGGCTCTTGGCTACACCTTC
j_call: TRBJ1-2; clone_size: NA; v_call: TRBV6-5; d_call: TRBD1; cdr3_aa: CASSDRDSYYGYTF; cdr3_nt: TGTGCCAGCAGCGACCGGGACAGCTACTATGGCTACACCTTC
j_call: TRBJ2-3; clone_size: NA; v_call: TRBV6-4; d_call: TRBD2; cdr3_aa: CASSDSGGGDTQYF; cdr3_nt: TGTGCCAGCAGTGACAGCGGGGGGGGAGATACGCAGTATTTT
j_call: TRBJ1-1; clone_size: NA; v_call: TRBV11-3; d_call: NA; cdr3_aa: CASSPRTENTEAFF; cdr3_nt: TGTGCCAGCAGCCCCCGGACGGAGAACACTGAAGCTTTCTTT
j_call: TRBJ1-6; clone_size: NA; v_call: TRBV7-3; d_call: NA; cdr3_aa: CASSVRAGNSPLHF; cdr3_nt: TGTGCCAGCAGCGTCAGGGCGGGTAATTCACCCCTCCACTTT
j_call: TRBJ1-1; clone_size: NA; v_call: TRBV20-1; d_call: TRBD1; cdr3_aa: CFGTENTEAFF; cdr3_nt: TGCTTTGGGACAGAGAACACTGAAGCTTTCTTT
j_call: TRBJ2-1; clone_size: few; v_call: TRBV2; d_call: NA; cdr3_aa: CASSGGGTGGDEQFF; cdr3_nt: TGTGCCAGCAGTGGTGGGGGAACCGGGGGCGATGAGCAGTTCTTC
j_call: TRBJ1-2; clone_size: few; v_call: TRBV19; d_call: TRBD1; cdr3_aa: CASGQGFDYGYTF; cdr3_nt: TGTGCCAGCGGACAGGGTTTCGACTATGGCTACACCTTC
j_call: TRBJ1-6; clone_size: NA; v_call: TRBV30; d_call: NA; cdr3_aa: CAWSGLGGNSPLHF; cdr3_nt: TGTGCCTGGAGTGGACTGGGCGGGAATTCACCCCTCCACTTT
j_call: TRBJ2-3; clone_size: NA; v_call: TRBV27; d_call: NA; cdr3_aa: CASSRTDEPTDTQYF; cdr3_nt: TGTGCCAGCAGTCGGACAGACGAACCCACAGATACGCAGTATTTT
j_call: TRBJ2-3; clone_size: NA; v_call: TRBV6-1; d_call: NA; cdr3_aa: CASSEFGKGSSTDTQYF; cdr3_nt: TGTGCCAGCAGTGAATTTGGTAAGGGATCTAGCACAGATACGCAGTATTTT
j_call: TRBJ2-5; clone_size: NA; v_call: TRBV5-4; d_call: NA; cdr3_aa: CASSSDIQGGETQYF; cdr3_nt: TGTGCCAGCAGCTCGGATATCCAGGGTGGCGAGACCCAGTACTTC
j_call: TRBJ2-5; clone_size: NA; v_call: TRBV24-1; d_call: TRBD1; cdr3_aa: CATSVGTGKGGYQETQYF; cdr3_nt: TGTGCCACCAGTGTCGGGACAGGGAAGGGAGGATACCAAGAGACCCAGTACTTC
j_call: TRBJ2-1; clone_size: NA; v_call: TRBV6-1; d_call: NA; cdr3_aa: CASSESLRSYNEQFF; cdr3_nt: TGTGCCAGCAGTGAGTCACTCCGCTCCTACAATGAGCAGTTCTTC
j_call: TRBJ2-4; clone_size: NA; v_call: TRBV4-2; d_call: NA; cdr3_aa: CASSQNRENIQYF; cdr3_nt: TGTGCCAGCAGCCAGAACAGGGAGAACATTCAGTACTTC
j_call: TRBJ1-6; clone_size: once; v_call: TRBV7-9; d_call: NA; cdr3_aa: CATETGGPSPLHF; cdr3_nt: TGTGCCACCGAGACGGGGGGGCCGTCACCCCTCCACTTT
j_call: TRBJ2-1; clone_size: NA; v_call: TRBV2; d_call: NA; cdr3_aa: CASSRWTTPYNEQFF; cdr3_nt: TGTGCCAGCTCCCGATGGACGACCCCCTACAATGAGCAGTTCTTC
j_call: TRBJ1-5; clone_size: once; v_call: TRBV18; d_call: NA; cdr3_aa: CASSEQGWSNQPQHF; cdr3_nt: TGTGCCAGCTCAGAGCAGGGGTGGAGCAATCAGCCCCAGCATTTT
j_call: TRBJ1-4; clone_size: NA; v_call: TRBV30; d_call: TRBD1; cdr3_aa: CAWTQDRTATNEKLFF; cdr3_nt: TGTGCCTGGACCCAGGACAGGACCGCAACTAATGAAAAACTGTTTTTT
j_call: TRBJ2-2; clone_size: once; v_call: TRBV6-4; d_call: NA; cdr3_aa: CASSEQAGTNTGELFF; cdr3_nt: TGTGCCAGCAGTGAACAGGCAGGGACCAACACCGGGGAGCTGTTTTTT
j_call: TRBJ2-5; clone_size: NA; v_call: TRBV5-1; d_call: NA; cdr3_aa: CASSLVSGEETQYF; cdr3_nt: TGCGCCAGCAGCTTGGTGTCAGGGGAAGAGACCCAGTACTTC